This is a list of T cell receptor beta chains from one sample in a study of blood T cell repertoires in COVID-19. TCRdb keeps only in-frame clones here, not all; method: immunoSEQ multiplex PCR. This sample carries around 50,000 clones, 89% of them seen once, and the ten largest clones take around 2.1%. What was sequenced was peripheral blood. These receptors were taken from a human donor in a cohort sampled during active COVID-19. CDR3s include the opening cysteine and the closing phenylalanine or tryptophan. The order of the fields is D gene, J gene, clone size, V gene, CDR3 protein, CDR3 DNA. D genes are given only for firm matches. Size tells how often a clone was seen (once, few, many) or the class of an expanded clone, and some rows leave it out.

NA TRBJ2-1 NA TRBV5-4 CASSGTKRDNEQFF TGTGCCAGCAGCGGAACCAAGCGGGACAATGAGCAGTTCTTC
NA TRBJ1-2 NA TRBV4-1 CASSQLLKESNYGYTF TGCGCCAGCAGCCAACTACTGAAGGAGTCTAACTATGGCTACACCTTC
NA TRBJ2-3 NA TRBV19 CASRAQGTDTQYF TGTGCCAGTAGGGCCCAGGGCACAGATACGCAGTATTTT
TRBD1 TRBJ2-4 NA TRBV25-1 CASGKTGKNIQYF TGTGCCAGCGGGAAGACAGGGAAAAACATTCAGTACTTC
TRBD2 TRBJ2-3 NA TRBV18 CASSPPFTSGSTDTQYF TGTGCCAGCTCACCACCGTTCACTAGCGGGAGCACAGATACGCAGTATTTT
NA TRBJ1-2 NA TRBV7-8 CATTKKAQNYGYTF TGTGCCACCACTAAGAAGGCGCAAAACTATGGCTACACCTTC
NA TRBJ2-7 NA TRBV30 CAWSPGTDYEQYF TGTGCCTGGAGTCCAGGTACTGACTACGAGCAGTACTTC
NA TRBJ1-4 NA TRBV30 CAWSVGGFDGRDEKLFF TGTGCCTGGAGTGTAGGGGGTTTCGACGGGAGGGATGAAAAACTGTTTTTT
TRBD1 TRBJ2-7 NA TRBV27 CASISGTDSYEQYF TGTGCCAGCATTTCCGGGACAGACTCCTACGAGCAGTACTTC
TRBD1 TRBJ2-1 NA TRBV4-3 CASSLRDRHNEQFF TGCGCCAGCAGCCTCCGGGACAGACACAATGAGCAGTTCTTC
TRBD1 TRBJ2-7 NA TRBV5-1 CASSSSTGTGNYEQYF TGCGCCAGCAGCTCATCTACCGGGACAGGCAACTACGAGCAGTACTTC
TRBD2 TRBJ2-1 NA TRBV28 CASRLPSLAGASYNEQFF TGTGCCAGCAGGCTCCCGAGTCTAGCGGGAGCCTCCTACAATGAGCAGTTCTTC
NA TRBJ2-5 NA TRBV19 CASSAERGYQETQYF TGTGCCAGTAGTGCGGAGAGGGGGTACCAAGAGACCCAGTACTTC
NA TRBJ1-5 NA TRBV7-2 CASSHDRNSQPQHF TGTGCCAGCAGCCACGACAGGAATTCTCAGCCCCAGCATTTT
TRBD1 TRBJ2-7 NA TRBV10-3 CAISGQGTGAMYEQYF TGTGCCATCAGTGGTCAAGGGACAGGGGCTATGTACGAGCAGTACTTC
NA TRBJ2-4 NA TRBV3-1/TRBV3-2 CASSQAGDPEALSAKNIQYF TGTGCCAGCAGCCAAGCAGGGGATCCTGAAGCGCTGTCAGCCAAAAACATTCAGTACTTC
NA TRBJ1-1 NA TRBV7-9 CASSSDARGTEAFF TGTGCCAGCAGCTCAGACGCCCGAGGCACTGAAGCTTTCTTT
NA TRBJ2-5 NA TRBV15 CATSRVPIQETQYF TGTGCCACCAGCAGAGTTCCAATCCAAGAGACCCAGTACTTC
NA TRBJ1-6 NA TRBV7-2 CASSLVSGYNSPLHF TGTGCCAGCAGCTTAGTCTCCGGGTATAATTCACCCCTCCACTTT
TRBD1 TRBJ1-4 NA TRBV6-5 CASKRRDRANEKLFF TGTGCCAGCAAAAGGCGTGACAGGGCTAATGAAAAACTGTTTTTT
TRBD2 TRBJ2-1 NA TRBV7-9 CASSETSEEQFF TGTGCCAGCAGCGAAACTAGCGAGGAGCAGTTCTTC
TRBD2 TRBJ2-3 NA TRBV7-3 CASSPAGWSGKDTQYF TGTGCCAGCAGCCCCGCAGGGTGGAGCGGGAAAGATACGCAGTATTTT
NA TRBJ2-1 NA TRBV1 CTSSQVKGLAGPMGRFF TGCACCAGCAGCCAAGTCAAGGGACTAGCGGGACCCATGGGACGGTTCTTC
TRBD1 TRBJ1-6 NA TRBV27 CASTSFKGQGRSPLHF TGTGCCAGCACCTCCTTTAAGGGACAGGGAAGGTCACCCCTCCACTTT
NA TRBJ2-3 NA TRBV7-9 CASSLSPRTPDTQYF TGTGCCAGCAGCTTATCCCCACGTACTCCAGATACGCAGTATTTT
TRBD1 TRBJ2-7 once TRBV11-2 CASSSPGQGAREQYF TGTGCCAGCAGCTCCCCAGGACAGGGGGCTCGCGAGCAGTACTTC
TRBD2 TRBJ2-2 NA TRBV6-2/TRBV6-3 CASSRGGGRTGELFF TGTGCCAGCAGCCGCGGGGGAGGGAGGACCGGGGAGCTGTTTTTT
NA TRBJ1-1 once TRBV15 CATSRDRGGTEAFF TGTGCCACCAGCAGAGATCGGGGGGGCACTGAAGCTTTCTTT
NA TRBJ1-4 NA TRBV7-2 CASRRGGAVLEKLFF TGTGCCAGCAGGCGGGGGGGGGCCGTTTTAGAAAAACTGTTTTTT
TRBD1 TRBJ2-7 NA TRBV10-2 CASSLGQTYEQYF TGCGCCAGCAGCCTGGGACAGACCTACGAGCAGTACTTC
TRBD1 TRBJ1-4 NA TRBV18 CASSDGTGETNEKLFF TGTGCCAGCTCAGACGGGACAGGGGAAACTAATGAAAAACTGTTTTTT
NA TRBJ2-1 NA TRBV27 CASMGLGAPPNEQFF TGTGCCAGCATGGGTCTGGGGGCCCCTCCAAATGAGCAGTTCTTC
TRBD1 TRBJ1-3 NA TRBV11-2 CASSLGRQGGNTIYF TGTGCCAGCAGCTTAGGACGACAGGGTGGAAACACCATATATTTT